This TCR beta chain was observed in a study of CD8+ T cells in alopecia areata. Points from the study as a whole: When scalp samples are sequenced, resident alphabeta T cells of normal skin are also captured.

RNA, once extracted, was reverse transcribed into cDNA for use as the sequencing template. Profiling relied on immunoSEQ multiplex PCR, and the TCRdb table lists in-frame clones only, not all of them. The repertoire holds hundreds of thousands of clones, with around three fifths as singletons. Concerning this clone itself: Its target is unknown.

The germline V gene has CDR1 LNHDA and CDR2 SQIVND (reference sequence). CDR3 length: 14 amino acids. With 7 bases removed from V and 2 bases from J, the gap between germline ends came to 12 bases. This sequence was found in a human donor with alopecia areata. Sequenced material: CD4+ T cells sorted from blood, taken at week 0. V gene TRBV19 combines with J gene TRBJ1-5; the D is unclear. The CDR3 region is CASTTRAGNQPQHF. The DNA for the CDR3 is TGTGCCAGTACCACGCGGGCGGGCAATCAGCCCCAGCATTTT.